Listed here are 6 T cell receptor beta chains from one sample, sequenced in a study of Graves' ophthalmopathy and Graves' hyperthyroidism. The TCR beta CDR3 regions underwent amplification from RNA transcripts. A first-round RT-PCR used HTBI primers, followed by a second-round multiplex PCR. Using its own MiXCR run on the multiplex PCR reads, TCRdb lists one record per CDR3 protein. The sample includes about 660,000 distinct CDR3 sequences, about 38% of them seen just once. The sequenced sample consisted of peripheral blood. The receptors derive from an adult man with Graves' ophthalmopathy.

The sample holds many counts of this clonotype. J is TRBJ1-1 and V is TRBV7-9, with a tentative D call TRBD1 (5 bases). The V gene lost 1 base and the J gene lost 0 bases, with 9 bases spanning the gap. Germline V lookup: CDR1 SEHNR, CDR2 FQNEAQ (reference sequence). The CDR3 sequence is 15 residues long. The CDR3 is CASSLGGRLNTEAFF. CDR3 nucleotides: TGTGCCAGCAGCTTAGGGGGCAGATTGAACACTGAAGCTTTCTTT.

This clonotype was counted ten times or more. The V call is TRBV2, the J call TRBJ2-5, with TRBD2 matching 9 bases. Germline trimming cut 6 bases from V and 10 bases from J; bases unmatched to any gene: 15. CDR1 is SNHLY, CDR2 FYNNEI, per germline. The CDR3 has 15 residues. In DNA, the CDR3 is TGTGCCAGCAGCCTTAACTTAGCGGGGGAGGTTGGCCAGTACTTC. It specifies CASSLNLAGEVGQYF. Complete variable domain (other parts from reference TRBV2 and TRBJ2-5): EPEVTQTPSHQVTQMGQEVILRCVPISNHLYFYWYRQILGQKVEFLVSFYNNEISEKSEIFDDQFSVERPDGSNFTLKIRSTKLEDSAMYFCASSLNLAGEVGQYFGPGTRLLVL.

The CDR3: CSVEDQGTGEMAFF. As DNA, the CDR3 is TGCAGCGTTGAAGATCAGGGGACAGGGGAGATGGCTTTCTTT. This chain uses TRBV29-1 with TRBJ1-1; 10 positions agree with TRBD1. Per germline, CDR1 SQVTM and CDR2 ANQGSEA. The CDR3 is 14 amino acids. Trimming cost V 0 bases and J 11 bases; bases outside gene matches: 9. Drawing the rest from reference TRBV29-1 and TRBJ1-1, the complete variable domain is SAVISQKPSRDICQRGTSLTIQCQVDSQVTMMFWYRQQPGQSLTLIATANQGSEATYESGFVIDKFPISRPNLTFSTLTVSNMSPEDSSIYLCSVEDQGTGEMAFFGQGTRLTVV.

This clonotype was counted between two and nine times. One end of the junction does not line up with germline, which may come from a read error. The J gene is TRBJ1-2, the V gene TRBV10-3, with 7 bases aligning to TRBD1. This CDR3 spans 15 amino acids. Germline V gene data show CDR1 as ENHRY and CDR2 as SYGVKD. In DNA, the CDR3 is TGTGCCAGCAGTTCCTGGAGCAGGGGGGGCTATGGCTACACCTTC. As protein: CASSSWSRGGYGYTF.

This clonotype came up many times. The J gene is TRBJ1-1, the V gene TRBV10-3; D remains ambiguous. Germline lookup yields CDR1 ENHRY and CDR2 SYGVKD. The CDR3 length is 13 residues. Trimming removed 8 bases from V and 1 base from J, with 11 bases in between. CDR3 bases: TGTGCCATCGTAGGCAGCCCGAACACTGAAGCTTTCTTT. This codes for CAIVGSPNTEAFF.

The count of this clonotype is one. The chain recombines TRBV25-1 with TRBJ2-4; D remains unclear. The CDR3 is made up of 11 amino acids. V lost 3 bases, J lost 6 bases, and 3 bases lay in between. Looked up from germline, CDR1 is MGHDK and CDR2 is SYGVNS. CDR3 DNA: TGTGCCAGCAGTGATACAAACATTCAGTACTTC. Translated: CASSDTNIQYF.